Listed below are T cell receptor beta chains from one sample, sequenced in a study of T cells and copy number aberrations in small-cell lung cancer. This table comes from immunoSEQ multiplex PCR, and its TCRdb copy is limited to in-frame clones, with some not included. The sample lists about 7,500 clones, approximately 85% occurring once. Source material: normal tissue next to the tumor. These TCRs come from a woman in her fifties or sixties with small cell lung cancer. The CDR3 runs from the conserved cysteine through the conserved F or W. The order of the fields is J gene, CDR3 length, clone size, V gene, D gene, CDR3 protein, CDR3 DNA. D genes are given only for firm matches. The size entry is marked missing in some rows and otherwise reads once, few, many or a size class.

>TRBJ1-1|13|NA|TRBV7-9|NA
CASSSSGEGRAFF
TGTGCCAGCAGCTCCAGCGGGGAGGGTCGAGCTTTCTTT
>TRBJ2-5|14|NA|TRBV2|TRBD1
CASNEDRDNETQYF
TGTGCCAGCAATGAGGACAGGGATAATGAGACCCAGTACTTC
>TRBJ2-7|16|NA|TRBV5-1|TRBD2
CASSLVFGGRSYEQYF
TGCGCCAGCAGCTTGGTATTCGGGGGGAGGTCCTACGAGCAGTACTTC
>TRBJ2-5|15|NA|TRBV28|NA
CASSLSTGYLETQYF
TGTGCCAGCAGTTTATCCACAGGGTATCTGGAGACCCAGTACTTC
>TRBJ1-1|15|NA|TRBV6-1|NA
CASSEAGARNTEAFF
TGTGCCAGCAGTGAAGCGGGGGCGCGGAACACTGAAGCTTTCTTT
>TRBJ2-7|15|few|TRBV11-3|NA
CASSLIPGATDEQYF
TGTGCCAGCAGCTTAATTCCGGGGGCGACGGACGAGCAGTACTTC
>TRBJ1-1|14|NA|TRBV19|TRBD1
CASRPDRVGTEAFF
TGTGCCAGTAGACCGGACAGGGTGGGCACTGAAGCTTTCTTT
>TRBJ2-7|16|NA|TRBV5-6|NA
CASSLAVRRDGYEQYF
TGTGCCAGCAGCTTGGCCGTTAGGCGGGACGGGTACGAGCAGTACTTC
>TRBJ2-3|12|NA|TRBV30|NA
CAWRGRTDTQYF
TGTGCCTGGAGGGGTAGGACAGATACGCAGTATTTT
>TRBJ1-2|14|NA|TRBV5-1|NA
CASSLAAGGGGYTF
TGCGCCAGCAGCTTGGCGGCCGGAGGAGGTGGCTACACCTTC
>TRBJ1-1|15|NA|TRBV7-9|TRBD1
CASNEATGVHTEAFF
TGTGCCAGCAACGAAGCGACAGGGGTGCACACTGAAGCTTTCTTT
>TRBJ2-1|14|NA|TRBV19|TRBD1
CASGGTGALSEQFF
TGTGCCAGTGGAGGGACAGGAGCCTTAAGTGAGCAGTTCTTC
>TRBJ2-7|14|once|TRBV10-3|TRBD1
CAISEGTGTYEQYF
TGTGCCATCAGTGAAGGGACAGGGACGTACGAGCAGTACTTC
>TRBJ1-1|13|NA|TRBV7-9|NA
CASSSTGNTEAFF
TGTGCCAGCAGCTCAACAGGGAACACTGAAGCTTTCTTT